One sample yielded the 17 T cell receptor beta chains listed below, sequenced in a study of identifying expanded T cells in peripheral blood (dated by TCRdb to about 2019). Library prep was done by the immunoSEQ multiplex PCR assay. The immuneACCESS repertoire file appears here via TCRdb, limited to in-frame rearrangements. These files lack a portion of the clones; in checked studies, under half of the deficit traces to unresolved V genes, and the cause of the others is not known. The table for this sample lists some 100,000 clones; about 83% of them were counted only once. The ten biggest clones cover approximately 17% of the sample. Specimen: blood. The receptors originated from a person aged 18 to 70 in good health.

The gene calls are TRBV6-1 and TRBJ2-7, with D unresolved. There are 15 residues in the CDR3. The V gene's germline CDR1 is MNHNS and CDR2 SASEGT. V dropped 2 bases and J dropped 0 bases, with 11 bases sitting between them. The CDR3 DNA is TGTGCCAGCAGTGAATTAAGTGGCAGCTCCTACGAGCAGTACTTC. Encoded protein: CASSELSGSSYEQYF.

This chain's CDR3 is CASSLQGLAGGPDNEQFF. CDR3 nucleotides: TGTGCCAGCAGTTTACAGGGACTAGCGGGGGGGCCCGACAATGAGCAGTTCTTC. This rearrangement joins TRBV27 to TRBJ2-1; TRBD2 matches 16 bases. CDR3 size: 18 residues. The ends lost 2 bases at V and 5 bases at J; junction bases unmatched: 6. The germline V gene has CDR1 MNHEY and CDR2 SMNVEV (reference sequence).

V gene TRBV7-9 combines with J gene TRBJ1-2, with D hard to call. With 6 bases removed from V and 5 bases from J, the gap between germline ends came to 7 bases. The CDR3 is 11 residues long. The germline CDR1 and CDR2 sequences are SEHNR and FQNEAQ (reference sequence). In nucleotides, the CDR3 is TGTGCCAGCAGTGGACGGTATGGCTACACCTTC. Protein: CASSGRYGYTF.

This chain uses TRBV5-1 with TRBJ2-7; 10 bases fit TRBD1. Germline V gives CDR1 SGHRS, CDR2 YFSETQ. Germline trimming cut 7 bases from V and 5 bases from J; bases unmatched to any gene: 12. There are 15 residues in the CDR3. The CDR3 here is CASAENDRGRNEQYF. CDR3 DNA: TGCGCCAGCGCGGAGAATGACAGGGGGCGGAACGAGCAGTACTTC.

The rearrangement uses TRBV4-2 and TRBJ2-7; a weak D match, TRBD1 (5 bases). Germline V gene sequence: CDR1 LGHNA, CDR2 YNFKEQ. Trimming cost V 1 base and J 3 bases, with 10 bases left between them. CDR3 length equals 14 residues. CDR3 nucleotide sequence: TGTGCCAGCAGCCAAGTTGACAGACTCTACGAGCAGTACTTC. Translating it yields CASSQVDRLYEQYF.

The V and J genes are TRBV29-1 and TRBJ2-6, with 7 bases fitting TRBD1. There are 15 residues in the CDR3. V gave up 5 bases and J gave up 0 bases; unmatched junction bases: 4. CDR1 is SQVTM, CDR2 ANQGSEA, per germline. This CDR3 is CSVSTGSSGANVLTF. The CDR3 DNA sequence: TGCAGCGTTTCGACAGGGAGCTCTGGGGCCAACGTCCTGACTTTC.

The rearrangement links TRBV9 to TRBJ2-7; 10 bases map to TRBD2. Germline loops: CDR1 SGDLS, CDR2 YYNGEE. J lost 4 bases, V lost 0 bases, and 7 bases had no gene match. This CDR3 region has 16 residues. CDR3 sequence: CASSVDPSGGLYEQYF. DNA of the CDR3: TGTGCCAGCAGCGTAGACCCTAGCGGGGGATTATACGAGCAGTACTTC.

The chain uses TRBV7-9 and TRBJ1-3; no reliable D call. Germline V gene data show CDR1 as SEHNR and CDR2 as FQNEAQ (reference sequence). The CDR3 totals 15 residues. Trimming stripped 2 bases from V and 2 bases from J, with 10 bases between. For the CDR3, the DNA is TGTGCCAGCAGCTTATTGGGAGGGCCTGGAAACACCATATATTTT. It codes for CASSLLGGPGNTIYF.

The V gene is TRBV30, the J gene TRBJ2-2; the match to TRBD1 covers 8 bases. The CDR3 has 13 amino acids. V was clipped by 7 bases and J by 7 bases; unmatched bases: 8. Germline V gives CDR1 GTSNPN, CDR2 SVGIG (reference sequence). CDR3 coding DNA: TGTGCCTTGACAGGGGTTAAGGGCGGGGAGCTGTTTTTT. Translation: CALTGVKGGELFF. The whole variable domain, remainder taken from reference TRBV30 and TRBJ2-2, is SQTIHQWPATLVQPVGSPLSLECTVEGTSNPNLYWYRQAAGRGLQLLFYSVGIGQISSEVPQNLSASRPQDRQFILSSKKLLLSDSGFYLCALTGVKGGELFFGEGSRLTVL.

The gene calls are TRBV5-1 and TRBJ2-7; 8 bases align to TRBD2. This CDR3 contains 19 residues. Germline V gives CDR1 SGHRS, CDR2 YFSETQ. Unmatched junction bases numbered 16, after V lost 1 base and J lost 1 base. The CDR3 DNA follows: TGCGCCAGCAGCTTGATTGGACTCAGCAAACTAGCGGAATCCTACGAGCAGTACTTC. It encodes CASSLIGLSKLAESYEQYF. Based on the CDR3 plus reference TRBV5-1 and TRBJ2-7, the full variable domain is KAGVTQTPRYLIKTRGQQVTLSCSPISGHRSVSWYQQTPGQGLQFLFEYFSETQRNKGNFPGRFSGRQFSNSRSEMNVSTLELGDSALYLCASSLIGLSKLAESYEQYFGPGTRLTVT.

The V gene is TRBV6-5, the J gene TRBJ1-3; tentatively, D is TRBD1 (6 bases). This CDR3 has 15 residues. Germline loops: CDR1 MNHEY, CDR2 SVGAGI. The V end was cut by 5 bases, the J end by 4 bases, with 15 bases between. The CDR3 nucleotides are TGTGCCAGCAGTAACAGGGCACCGGGAGGAAACACCATATATTTT. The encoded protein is CASSNRAPGGNTIYF.

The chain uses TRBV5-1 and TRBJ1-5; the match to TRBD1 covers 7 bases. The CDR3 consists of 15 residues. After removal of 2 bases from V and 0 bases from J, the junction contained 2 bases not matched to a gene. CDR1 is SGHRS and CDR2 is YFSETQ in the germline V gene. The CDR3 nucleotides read TGCGCCAGCAGCTTCGGGACAGATAGCAATCAGCCCCAGCATTTT. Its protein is CASSFGTDSNQPQHF. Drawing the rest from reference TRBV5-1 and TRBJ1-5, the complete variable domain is KAGVTQTPRYLIKTRGQQVTLSCSPISGHRSVSWYQQTPGQGLQFLFEYFSETQRNKGNFPGRFSGRQFSNSRSEMNVSTLELGDSALYLCASSFGTDSNQPQHFGDGTRLSIL.

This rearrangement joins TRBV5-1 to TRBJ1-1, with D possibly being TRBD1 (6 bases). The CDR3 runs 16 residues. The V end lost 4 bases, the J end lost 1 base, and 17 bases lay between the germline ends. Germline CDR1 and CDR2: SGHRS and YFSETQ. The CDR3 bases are TGCGCCAGCAGCCAAGATGGGGGGGCCTGGAACACTGAAGCTTTCTTT. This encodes CASSQDGGAWNTEAFF.

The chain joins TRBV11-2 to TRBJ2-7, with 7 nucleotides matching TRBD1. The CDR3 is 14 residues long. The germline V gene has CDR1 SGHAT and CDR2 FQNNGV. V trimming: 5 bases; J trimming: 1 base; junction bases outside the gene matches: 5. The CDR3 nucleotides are TGTGCCAGCAGCCCATCGGGACAGTCCTACGAGCAGTACTTC. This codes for CASSPSGQSYEQYF.

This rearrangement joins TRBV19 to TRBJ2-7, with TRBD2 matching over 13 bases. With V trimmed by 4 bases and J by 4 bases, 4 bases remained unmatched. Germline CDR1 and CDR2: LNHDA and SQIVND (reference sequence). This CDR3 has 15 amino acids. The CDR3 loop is CASSRLAGGMYEQYF. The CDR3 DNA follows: TGTGCCAGTAGTAGACTAGCGGGGGGTATGTACGAGCAGTACTTC. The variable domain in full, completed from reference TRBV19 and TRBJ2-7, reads DGGITQSPKYLFRKEGQNVTLSCEQNLNHDAMYWYRQDPGQGLRLIYYSQIVNDFQKGDIAEGYSVSREKKESFPLTVTSAQKNPTAFYLCASSRLAGGMYEQYFGPGTRLTVT.

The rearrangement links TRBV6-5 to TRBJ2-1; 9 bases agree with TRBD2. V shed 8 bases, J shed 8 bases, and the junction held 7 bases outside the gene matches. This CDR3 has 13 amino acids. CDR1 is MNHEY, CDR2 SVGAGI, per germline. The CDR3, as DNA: TGTGCCAGCGGTCTAGCGGGGTGGGATGAGCAGTTCTTC. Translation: CASGLAGWDEQFF.

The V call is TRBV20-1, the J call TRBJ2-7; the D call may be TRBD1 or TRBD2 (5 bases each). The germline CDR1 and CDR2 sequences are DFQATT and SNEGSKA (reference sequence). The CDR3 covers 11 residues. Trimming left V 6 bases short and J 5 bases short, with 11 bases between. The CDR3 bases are TGCAGTGCCCCAATGGGGGACGAGCAGTACTTC. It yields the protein CSAPMGDEQYF.